This entry concerns a single T cell receptor (beta chain). Its antigen is not identified. The record originates from a study of identical twins. The cDNA had a unique molecular identifier and a template-switch universal primer site. Each CDR3 protein gets one entry after TCRdb re-called the 5' RACE reads with MiXCR. The table lists roughly 240,000 distinct CDR3 sequences, about 7% of them singletons. Points from the study as a whole: Beta out-of-frame sequences showed weaker excess sharing between twins.

The CDR3 covers 16 residues. V lost 5 bases, J lost 1 base, and 8 bases stayed unmatched. Each donor was a healthy Caucasian. These same records also appear under a second study, on yellow fever vaccine responses in identical twins.

This TCR came from a woman aged 18-30 years in good health. The sequencing sample was made of memory (CD45RO+) T cells sorted from blood. J is TRBJ2-1 and V is TRBV12-3 or TRBV12-4; 7 bases map to TRBD2. The CDR3 sequence is CASSPGTTQSYNEQFF. CDR3 DNA: TGTGCCAGCAGTCCCGGGACTACACAATCCTACAATGAGCAGTTCTTC.